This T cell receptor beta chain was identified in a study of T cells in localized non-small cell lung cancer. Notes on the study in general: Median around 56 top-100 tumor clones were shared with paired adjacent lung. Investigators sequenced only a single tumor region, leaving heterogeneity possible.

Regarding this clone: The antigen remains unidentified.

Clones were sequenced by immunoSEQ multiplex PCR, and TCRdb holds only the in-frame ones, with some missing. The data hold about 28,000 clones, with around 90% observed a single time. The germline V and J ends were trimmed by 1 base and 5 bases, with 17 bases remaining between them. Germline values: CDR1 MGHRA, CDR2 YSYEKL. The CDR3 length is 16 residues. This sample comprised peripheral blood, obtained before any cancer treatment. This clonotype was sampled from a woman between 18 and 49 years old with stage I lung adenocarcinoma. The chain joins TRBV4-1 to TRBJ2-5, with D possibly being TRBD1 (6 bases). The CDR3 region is CASSQVATGKWETQYF. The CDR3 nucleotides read TGCGCCAGCAGCCAAGTGGCTACAGGGAAATGGGAGACCCAGTACTTC.